Listed here are 20 T cell receptor beta chains from one sample, sequenced in a study of blood T cell repertoires in COVID-19. Here immunoSEQ multiplex PCR was the method, and the copy in TCRdb shows in-frame clones only, minus some. The sample has under 350,000 clones, approximately 90% seen once. Sequences were obtained from peripheral blood. Every receptor here comes from a man aged 40-49 years with acute or convalescent COVID-19.

This clone came up once. The V and J genes are TRBV5-1 and TRBJ1-4; 9 nucleotides match TRBD1. After removal of 4 bases from V and 5 bases from J, the junction contained 6 bases not matched to a gene. Germline assignment: CDR1 SGHRS and CDR2 YFSETQ. The CDR3 contains 15 residues. CDR3 DNA: TGCGCCAGCAGCCCACAGGACAGGGGAAATGAAAAACTGTTTTTT. Its translation: CASSPQDRGNEKLFF.

The gene calls are TRBV14 and TRBJ1-2; unclear D gene. Germline values: CDR1 SGHDN, CDR2 FVKESK. The V gene lost 2 bases and the J gene lost 5 bases, with 21 bases spanning the gap. The CDR3 consists of 17 residues. CDR3 bases: TGTGCCAGCAGCCAACCTCCGTTGGGAGGTTTTTTATATGGCTACACCTTC. Amino acid sequence: CASSQPPLGGFLYGYTF.

This clone was counted a single time. The chain carries TRBV7-6 and TRBJ2-2; TRBD2 matches 11 bases. This CDR3 has 14 amino acids. With V trimmed by 5 bases and J by 7 bases, 3 bases remained unmatched. CDR1 is SGHVS, CDR2 FNYEAQ, per germline. The CDR3 nucleotides are TGTGCCAGCAGCCCGGGGACTAGCGGCGGGGAGCTGTTTTTT. It specifies CASSPGTSGGELFF.

There are a few counts of this clone. J is TRBJ1-4 and V is TRBV29-1; 7 nucleotides agree with TRBD1. The CDR3 is 13 amino acids. With 7 bases clipped from V and 7 bases from J, the junction kept 9 bases outside the gene matches. Germline V gene sequence: CDR1 SQVTM, CDR2 ANQGSEA. The CDR3 spells CSGLTGLGEKLFF. The DNA of the CDR3 is TGCAGCGGCCTGACAGGGCTAGGTGAAAAACTGTTTTTT.

The rearrangement links TRBV21-1 to TRBJ1-2; the D segment call TRBD1 is taken from the table without a DNA check. TRBV21-1 is a pseudogene segment. The CDR3 has 14 amino acids. The CDR3 loop is CASSRTGDNYGYTF. The DNA for the CDR3 is TGTGCCAGCAGCCGGACAGGGGATAACTATGGCTACACCTTC.

CDR3 DNA sequence: TGTGCCAGCAGCTTAGGGACAGGGATGTGGAATGAGCAGTTCTTC. It encodes CASSLGTGMWNEQFF. The rearrangement joins TRBV5-6 to TRBJ2-1, with 9 bases lining up with TRBD1. Germline CDR1 and CDR2: SGHDT and YYEEEE. The CDR3 loop spans 15 amino acids. V dropped 2 bases and J dropped 7; count of bases not matched to a gene: 7.

V usage is TRBV5-1 and J usage is TRBJ2-7; D may be TRBD2 (6 bases). In germline, CDR1 is SGHRS, CDR2 YFSETQ. With 0 bases removed from V and 7 bases from J, the gap between germline ends came to 11 bases. The CDR3 consists of 13 residues. The CDR3 loop reads CASSLGGGWEQYF. CDR3 sequence (DNA): TGCGCCAGCAGCTTGGGAGGAGGGTGGGAGCAGTACTTC. The full variable domain, rest sourced from reference TRBV5-1 and TRBJ2-7, is KAGVTQTPRYLIKTRGQQVTLSCSPISGHRSVSWYQQTPGQGLQFLFEYFSETQRNKGNFPGRFSGRQFSNSRSEMNVSTLELGDSALYLCASSLGGGWEQYFGPGTRLTVT.

In its sample, this clone was seen once. The J gene is TRBJ1-2, the V gene TRBV25-1, with TRBD1 as a possible D gene (5 bases). From germline, CDR1 is MGHDK and CDR2 SYGVNS. The ends were cut back, 4 bases at V and 6 bases at J, with 9 bases in the middle. CDR3 length: 12 amino acids. The CDR3 spells CASSGQRDGYTF. Written as DNA, the CDR3 is TGTGCCAGCAGTGGACAGCGGGATGGCTACACCTTC.

V is TRBV7-9 and J is TRBJ1-2; 8 nucleotides agree with TRBD1. V gave up 5 bases and J gave up 3 bases; unmatched junction bases: 8. The CDR3 sequence is 15 residues long. Germline V CDR1 and CDR2: SEHNR, FQNEAQ (reference sequence). This CDR3 is CASSPGQGGHYGYTF. Written as DNA, the CDR3 is TGTGCCAGCAGCCCCGGACAGGGAGGTCACTATGGCTACACCTTC.

This chain joins TRBV11-2 and TRBJ2-7; D is uncertain. Deletions cut 2 bases from V and 4 bases from J, with 9 bases between. The CDR3 has 13 residues. CDR1 is SGHAT and CDR2 is FQNNGV in the germline V gene. In nucleotides, the CDR3 is TGTGCCAGCAGCTTATCCGAACAGTACGAGCAGTACTTC. It specifies CASSLSEQYEQYF.

The V call is TRBV10-3, the J call TRBJ1-1; 7 nucleotides line up with TRBD1. The V gene end was trimmed by 2 bases and the J gene end by 5 bases; junction bases not matched to a gene: 8. Germline-derived CDR1 and CDR2 are ENHRY and SYGVKD. The CDR3 has 15 amino acids. The CDR3 DNA reads TGTGCCATCAGTGAGAGGGGGCCCTCCGTAACTGAAGCTTTCTTT. It specifies CAISERGPSVTEAFF.

V and J are TRBV10-3 and TRBJ1-1; D possibly corresponds to TRBD1 (6 bases). The CDR3 has 14 amino acids. Germline V lookup: CDR1 ENHRY, CDR2 SYGVKD. V lost 10 bases to trimming and J lost 0 bases, with 15 bases between them. The CDR3 sequence: CATRLGGVNTEAFF. The CDR3 bases are TGTGCCACCAGACTAGGGGGTGTGAACACTGAAGCTTTCTTT.

The rearrangement uses TRBV6-1 and TRBJ1-4; D remains unclear. There are 16 residues in the CDR3. Germline V gene lookup returns CDR1 MNHNS and CDR2 SASEGT. Trimming took off 4 bases at V and 5 bases at J, with 17 bases between the two ends. As DNA, the CDR3 is TGTGCCAGCAGTGCGGGATCAGGACGGAAAAATGAAAAACTGTTTTTT. Translation gives CASSAGSGRKNEKLFF.

This sequence joins TRBV7-8 and TRBJ2-2; D not resolved. CDR1 is SGHVS and CDR2 is FQNEAQ in the germline V gene. V lost 1 base to trimming and J lost 5 bases, with 11 bases between them. The length of the CDR3 is 15 residues. CDR3 residues: CASSLGDSRTGELFF. For the CDR3, the DNA is TGTGCCAGCAGCTTAGGAGACTCTAGGACCGGGGAGCTGTTTTTT.

The CDR3 sequence is CASGSKTDREGGNTIYF. CDR3 nucleotide sequence: TGTGCTAGTGGTTCGAAAACCGACAGAGAAGGTGGAAACACCATATATTTT. The chain is built from TRBV12-5 and TRBJ1-3; D is possibly TRBD1 (5 bases). Trimming shortened V by 4 bases and J by 3 bases, and 19 bases separated the two germline ends. This CDR3 has 17 residues. Germline V gene sequence: CDR1 LGHNT, CDR2 FRNRAP.

This chain joins TRBV12-3 or TRBV12-4 and TRBJ1-3; D gene uncertain. V lost 3 bases and J lost 3, with 6 bases in between. The CDR3 runs to 13 residues. The CDR3 loop reads CASSFIVGNTIYF. The CDR3 DNA reads TGTGCCAGCAGTTTTATCGTTGGAAACACCATATATTTT.

The chain joins TRBV7-2 to TRBJ1-2, with D perhaps matching TRBD1 (5 bases). Trimming pared 3 bases from V and 4 bases from J, leaving 15 bases between. CDR1 and CDR2 from the germline V gene are SGHTA and FQGNSA. CDR3 size: 15 residues. The CDR3 region is CASSFSRTSPYGYTF. In nucleotides, the CDR3 is TGTGCCAGCAGCTTTTCTAGGACAAGCCCCTATGGCTACACCTTC. Using reference TRBV7-2 and TRBJ1-2 for the parts outside the CDR3, the full variable domain is GAGVSQSPSNKVTEKGKDVELRCDPISGHTALYWYRQSLGQGLEFLIYFQGNSAPDKSGLPSDRFSAERTGGSVSTLTIQRTQQEDSAVYLCASSFSRTSPYGYTFGSGTRLTVV.

The chain couples TRBV9 to TRBJ1-2; 9 bases fit TRBD1. The CDR3 has 14 residues. Germline V gene sequence: CDR1 SGDLS, CDR2 YYNGEE. Unmatched junction bases numbered 4, after V lost 3 bases and J lost 4 bases. CDR3: CASSATGGVYGYTF. The CDR3 nucleotides read TGTGCCAGCAGCGCAACAGGGGGCGTCTATGGCTACACCTTC.

This chain links TRBV12-3 or TRBV12-4 with TRBJ1-1; no clear D. Deletions cut 1 base from V and 9 bases from J, with 6 bases between. This CDR3 has 11 residues. The CDR3 sequence is CASSLGQKAFF. As DNA, the CDR3 is TGTGCCAGCAGTTTAGGGCAGAAAGCTTTCTTT.

The V and J genes are TRBV7-2 and TRBJ2-1, with D maybe TRBD2 (6 bases). The length of the CDR3 is 13 residues. Germline CDR1 SGHTA, CDR2 FQGNSA. Trimming removed 4 bases at V and 13 bases at J, with 17 bases between. The CDR3 loop reads CASSSSRDFLQFF. DNA of the CDR3: TGTGCCAGCAGCTCTTCCCGGGACTTCCTACAGTTCTTC.